A selection of T cell receptor beta chains follows, all from one sample in a study of T cells after yellow fever vaccination. TCRdb itself ran the 5' RACE reads through MiXCR, one entry per CDR3 protein. This table has some 54,000 distinct CDR3 sequences, about 6.6% appearing once. The sequenced sample was CD8+ T cells not binding an NS4B(214-222) dextramer, sorted from PBMCs, obtained 45 days after the first yellow fever vaccination. Source of these receptors: a man younger than 30 who received the YFV17D yellow fever vaccine. CDR3s include the opening cysteine and the closing phenylalanine or tryptophan. The D gene is left open where the match is weak.

CDR3aa | v_gene | len | d_gene
CASSSEVAGFDEQFF | TRBV7-9 | 15 | .
CSVELDGLYEQYF | TRBV29-1 | 13 | .
CASSPTSGYTGELFF | TRBV27 | 15 | TRBD2
CASSQLAGADNEQFF | TRBV4-1 | 15 | TRBD2
CASSNSRLSYSYNEQFF | TRBV7-9 | 17 | .
CASSPNTTPGNSPLHF | TRBV5-1 | 16 | .
CASSAAGTGDLGNQPQHF | TRBV6-5 | 18 | TRBD1
CASRHSGGAGGEQFF | TRBV4-3 | 15 | TRBD2
CASSLGVVIPNEQFF | TRBV5-8 | 15 | .
CATSITRTGWSRNTEAFF | TRBV24-1 | 18 | .
CASSFDNEQFF | TRBV12-3/TRBV12-4 | 11 | .
CATSDLWAGGAYEQYF | TRBV24-1 | 16 | TRBD1
CASSERTPFTNEQFF | TRBV19 | 15 | .
CASSWGRNQPQHF | TRBV7-8 | 13 | .
CSARASWLAGGDTDTQYF | TRBV20-1 | 18 | TRBD2
CASYKPGTDTQYF | TRBV27 | 13 | .
CASSLVGQNNEQFF | TRBV5-6 | 14 | .
CASSQARSGGDTQYF | TRBV3-1 | 15 | .
CSVEGAGAGYGYTF | TRBV29-1 | 14 | .
CASSQDLAGVISSYNEQFF | TRBV14 | 19 | TRBD2
CASSQDLRGTQYF | TRBV4-3 | 13 | .
CASSLTWPGSLDTQYF | TRBV27 | 16 | .
CASSLGYELADTDTQYF | TRBV5-4 | 17 | TRBD2
CASSQGVGTGDEKLFF | TRBV4-3 | 16 | TRBD1
CATSRDRQGNTEAFF | TRBV15 | 15 | TRBD1
CASPSSSYEQYF | TRBV5-4 | 12 | .
CASSELGSHEQYF | TRBV25-1 | 13 | .
CASSAAGREQYF | TRBV25-1 | 12 | .
CASSSGQGVDGYTF | TRBV7-8 | 14 | TRBD1
CASSFGGPNTDTQYF | TRBV12-3/TRBV12-4 | 15 | .
CASGLGGQLYGYTF | TRBV12-5 | 14 | TRBD1
CASSPPVANTEAFF | TRBV4-1 | 14 | .
CASAPLGTSGLTDTQYF | TRBV6-1 | 17 | TRBD2
CSASINQPQHF | TRBV20-1 | 11 | .
CRGQELSEAFF | TRBV20-1 | 11 | TRBD1
CSVEKLTGHDYGYTF | TRBV29-1 | 15 | .
CASSPGVATGELFF | TRBV5-4 | 14 | .
CASSFTGELVTEAFF | TRBV7-8 | 15 | TRBD1
CASSQVGTGGTEAFF | TRBV4-3 | 15 | TRBD1
CASSSPGVADTGELFF | TRBV7-9 | 16 | .
CASSYRDPYEQYF | TRBV5-1 | 13 | .
CASSLTRGWGYTF | TRBV12-3/TRBV12-4 | 13 | .
CASSSRDYNEQFF | TRBV12-3/TRBV12-4 | 13 | .
CASSLRDGELFF | TRBV27 | 12 | .
CASALRGIDTQYF | TRBV19 | 13 | .
CASSLRGGVGQPQHF | TRBV5-1 | 15 | TRBD1
CATSLVRNTEAFF | TRBV15 | 13 | .
CASSDIIPGDEQFF | TRBV6-1 | 14 | .
CASSPDRDNEQFF | TRBV2 | 13 | .
CSASIDRGFNQPQHF | TRBV20-1 | 15 | TRBD1
CASRLPGGGGTYNEQFF | TRBV7-9 | 17 | .
CSARDFGGAYEQYF | TRBV20-1 | 14 | TRBD2
CASLDRASNEQFF | TRBV6-1 | 13 | TRBD1
CASSPRWDTQYF | TRBV7-9 | 12 | .
CSVDFSEETQYF | TRBV29-1 | 12 | .
CASSVWVNTEAFF | TRBV5-1 | 13 | .
CAIATGRGNEQYF | TRBV12-3/TRBV12-4 | 13 | TRBD1
CASTPGGYNEQFF | TRBV19 | 13 | TRBD2
CASSLSETRLGDTEAFF | TRBV5-4 | 17 | .
CASSLGGQGYQPQHF | TRBV7-9 | 15 | TRBD1